This note documents a single TCR beta chain sequence. What it binds is not known. TCRdb re-called the reads with MiXCR, one entry per CDR3 protein. This sample has around 120,000 distinct CDR3 sequences; roughly 9% occur once, and the top ten carry roughly a tenth. The data originate from a study of T cell repertoires in cytomegalovirus infection. On the study more broadly: Public signatures in TCR beta pointed to CMV infection and matching HLA type.

Germline-derived CDR1 and CDR2 are MDHEN and SYDVKM. Trimming at V came to 11 bases and at J to 2 bases, leaving 6 bases not matched to a gene. This CDR3 has 13 amino acids. Study-level findings and limits: Identification of carriers of CMV plus the relevant HLA was performed using cumulative public TCR beta family frequency. HLA-C-restricted CMV clonotypes gave the most frequent clonotype in two of eight donors.

Sequenced material: PBMCs. The J gene is TRBJ1-5, the V gene TRBV28; 7 nucleotides align to TRBD1. The sequence was obtained from a human donor in good health (CMV status not recorded). Some clones in this sample may be carry-over from other donors' samples. CDR3 protein: CAEGAEGNQPQHF. CDR3 nucleotides: TGTGCCGAGGGGGCTGAGGGCAATCAGCCCCAGCATTTT. Filled out from reference TRBV28 and TRBJ1-5, the complete variable domain reads DVKVTQSSRYLVKRTGEKVFLECVQDMDHENMFWYRQDPGLGLRLIYFSYDVKMKEKGDIPEGYSVSREKKERFSLILESASTNQTSMYLCAEGAEGNQPQHFGDGTRLSIL.